This entry describes one T cell receptor beta chain. Genes and germline come from the mouse. The read terminates 1 residue before the CDR3 end, so the remaining end is supplied by the germline J gene. These data originate in a study of tissue T cells after allogeneic stem cell transplantation. Time point reported: mouse harvest day 7 after allogeneic transplant. The graft held 10^6 splenic CD5+ T cells and 10^7 T-cell-depleted bone marrow cells. V lost 3 bases to trimming and J lost 1 base, with 10 bases between them. Germline assignment: CDR1 MNHDT and CDR2 YYDKIL. The CDR3 consists of 15 residues. Clones were read by immunoSEQ multiplex PCR, and TCRdb kept only the in-frame ones, dropping some. The sample has about 4,000 clones, 50% seen once.

The clonotype comes from a female BALB/c mouse given C57BL/6 T cells with graft-versus-host disease after an allogeneic hematopoietic cell transplant. The chain joins TRBV17 to TRBJ2-1; possibly TRBD1 for D (6 bases). Sequences were obtained from gut tissue. The CDR3 spells CASSRLGQNYAEQFF. Incomplete CDR3 DNA: TGTGCTAGCAGTAGGCTGGGACAAAACTATGCTGAGCAGTTC.